Detailed here is one TCR beta chain. Its antigen remains unknown. The CDR3 loop spans 15 amino acids. CDR1 and CDR2 (germline): SEHNR, FQNEAQ (reference sequence). Trimming took off 2 bases at V and 2 bases at J, with 7 bases between the two ends. Using immunoSEQ multiplex PCR, the repertoire was profiled, and TCRdb retains in-frame clones only, with some absent. Of around 600,000 clones in the sample, 97% were seen once. This specimen belongs to a study of shared clonotypes between healthy human individuals. Findings and caveats of the study: Donors were few, which limited the genetic and exposure-history diversity represented. Generation probability values for non-shared clonotypes were lower than those for clonotypes shared by all four donors. A handful of donors had 5% to 6% of their naive CD4 clonotypes in common.

Both subsets, CD45RA+ naive and CD45RA-negative memory, were split from the CD4+ cells. The origin of this receptor is a woman aged 25 to 39 in good health. Sequencing was performed on naive CD4+ T cells sorted from blood. The subset: CD45RA+ positively selected. V usage is TRBV7-9 and J usage is TRBJ2-6, with D uncertain. CDR3 sequence: CASSLPRAGANVLTF. As DNA, the CDR3 is TGTGCCAGCAGCTTACCCCGAGCTGGGGCCAACGTCCTGACTTTC.